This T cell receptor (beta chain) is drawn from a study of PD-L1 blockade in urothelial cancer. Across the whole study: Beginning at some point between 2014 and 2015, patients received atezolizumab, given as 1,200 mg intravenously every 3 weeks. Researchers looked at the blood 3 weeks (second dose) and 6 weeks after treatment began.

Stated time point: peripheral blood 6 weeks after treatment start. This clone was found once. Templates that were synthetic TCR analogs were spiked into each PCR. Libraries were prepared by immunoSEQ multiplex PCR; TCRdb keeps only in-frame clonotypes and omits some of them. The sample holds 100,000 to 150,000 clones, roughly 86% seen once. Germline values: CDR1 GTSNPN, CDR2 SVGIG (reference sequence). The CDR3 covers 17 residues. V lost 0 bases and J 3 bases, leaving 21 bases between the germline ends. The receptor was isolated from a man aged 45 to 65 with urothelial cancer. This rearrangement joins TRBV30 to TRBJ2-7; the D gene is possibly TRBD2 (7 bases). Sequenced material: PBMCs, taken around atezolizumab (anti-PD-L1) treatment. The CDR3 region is CAWSVRAGALGVYEQYF. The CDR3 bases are TGTGCCTGGAGTGTACGGGCGGGGGCCCTCGGAGTCTACGAGCAGTACTTC.